This T cell receptor beta chain was observed in a study of shared clonotypes between healthy human individuals. Every immunoSEQ plate was one replicate of a subset's evenly spread DNA. The table came from immunoSEQ multiplex PCR; TCRdb's copy has only in-frame clones and leaves some out. The profile shows some 580,000 clones, around 97% of them singletons. Input material: naive CD4+ T cells sorted from blood. Indicated subset: CD45RA+ positively selected. The origin of this receptor is a woman between 25 and 40 years old in good health.

In nucleotides, the CDR3 is TGTGCCAGCAGTCCCGGGACCTGGGACTATGGCTACACCTTC. Residues: CASSPGTWDYGYTF. This chain joins TRBV28 and TRBJ1-2, with a weak D call TRBD1 (5 bases). V was cut by 5 bases and J by 3 bases, with 13 bases left in between. Germline loops: CDR1 MDHEN, CDR2 SYDVKM. The CDR3 covers 14 residues.